The 8 T cell receptor beta chains given below trace back to one sample, sequenced in a study of T cells in Graves' hyperthyroidism and ophthalmopathy. The source material, RNA transcripts, was used to amplify TCR beta CDR3 regions. A set of HTBI primers served as the primers for a first-round RT-PCR of the TCR CDR3. MiXCR, run by TCRdb on the multiplex PCR reads, gives a single entry per CDR3 protein. The table lists about 620,000 distinct CDR3 sequences, roughly 15% of them singletons. The sample consisted of blood. These receptors were obtained from a woman in her 30s with Graves' hyperthyroidism.

This clonotype was seen a handful of times. The chain links TRBV28 to TRBJ1-2; D unresolved. CDR3 size: 15 residues. CDR1 and CDR2 from the germline V gene are MDHEN and SYDVKM. V lost 1 base and J 1 base, leaving 10 bases between the germline ends. The CDR3 protein is CASSLSRGGNYGYTF. The CDR3 DNA follows: TGTGCCAGCAGTTTATCCCGGGGAGGTAACTATGGCTACACCTTC.

This clonotype was picked up many times. The CDR3 here is CSVRQGAGNEQFF. CDR3 DNA sequence: TGCAGCGTTCGACAGGGGGCCGGCAATGAGCAGTTCTTC. The chain combines TRBV29-1 with TRBJ2-1; 10 bases are shared with TRBD1. The CDR3 runs to 13 residues. The V segment lost 5 bases and the J segment 6 bases; nucleotides outside the gene matches: 4. Germline CDR1 and CDR2: SQVTM and ANQGSEA.

This clonotype was seen many times. This sequence joins TRBV24-1 and TRBJ2-2; 7 nucleotides agree with TRBD1. After removal of 2 bases from V and 7 bases from J, the junction contained 12 bases not matched to a gene. Looked up from germline, CDR1 is KGHDR and CDR2 is SFDVKD. This CDR3 region has 17 residues. The CDR3 loop is CATSDSSGGTGYGELFF. The CDR3 DNA reads TGTGCCACCAGTGATTCTTCAGGGGGAACAGGGTACGGGGAGCTGTTTTTT.

The chain couples TRBV5-1 to TRBJ1-3; 7 nucleotides match TRBD1. There are 14 residues in the CDR3. The germline gives CDR1 SGHRS, CDR2 YFSETQ. Trimming removed 0 bases from V and 4 bases from J; junction bases left unmatched: 1. The CDR3 is CASSLDRGGNTIYF. The CDR3 nucleotides read TGCGCCAGCAGCTTGGACAGGGGAGGAAACACCATATATTTT.

At least ten counts were recorded for this clonotype. The rearrangement links TRBV6-1 to TRBJ2-5; TRBD1 agrees at 10 bases. Trimming cost V 7 bases and J 5 bases; bases outside gene matches: 10. This CDR3 comprises 15 residues. The germline V gene has CDR1 MNHNS and CDR2 SASEGT. DNA for the CDR3: TGTGCCAGCACTAGGACAGGGGGGAGTACGGAGACCCAGTACTTC. Translating it yields CASTRTGGSTETQYF.

This clonotype was observed at least ten times. The chain recombines TRBV28 with TRBJ1-5, with D possibly matching TRBD1 (6 bases). V was trimmed by 2 bases and J by 2 bases, leaving 13 bases between them. CDR3 length equals 16 residues. Germline CDR1 and CDR2: MDHEN and SYDVKM. CDR3 in amino acids: CASSLRGASGNQPQHF. CDR3 nucleotides: TGTGCCAGCAGTTTAAGGGGGGCGTCGGGCAATCAGCCCCAGCATTTT. The variable domain in full, with the rest retrieved from reference TRBV28 and TRBJ1-5, is DVKVTQSSRYLVKRTGEKVFLECVQDMDHENMFWYRQDPGLGLRLIYFSYDVKMKEKGDIPEGYSVSREKKERFSLILESASTNQTSMYLCASSLRGASGNQPQHFGDGTRLSIL.

The V gene is TRBV12-3 or TRBV12-4, the J gene TRBJ1-2, with D perhaps TRBD1 (6 bases). CDR3 length: 14 residues. The V gene lost 7 bases and the J gene lost 5 bases, with 17 bases spanning the gap. The CDR3 coding sequence is TGTGCCAGCATGGGAGCGGGAGGGGGTTATGGCTACACCTTC. Its protein is CASMGAGGGYGYTF.

This clonotype has just a few counts. Possible read error: a much larger clone is one base away. Likely a read error: the CDR3 ends without its conserved phenylalanine or tryptophan. The chain links TRBV18 to TRBJ1-1; D gene uncertain. V lost 3 bases, J lost 3 bases, and 8 bases lay in between. The CDR3 extends over 13 amino acids. Per the germline V gene, CDR1 is KGHSH and CDR2 is LQKENI. The CDR3 loop reads CASSPFTDTEAFL. In nucleotides, the CDR3 is TGTGCCAGCTCACCCTTTACAGACACTGAAGCTTTCCTT.